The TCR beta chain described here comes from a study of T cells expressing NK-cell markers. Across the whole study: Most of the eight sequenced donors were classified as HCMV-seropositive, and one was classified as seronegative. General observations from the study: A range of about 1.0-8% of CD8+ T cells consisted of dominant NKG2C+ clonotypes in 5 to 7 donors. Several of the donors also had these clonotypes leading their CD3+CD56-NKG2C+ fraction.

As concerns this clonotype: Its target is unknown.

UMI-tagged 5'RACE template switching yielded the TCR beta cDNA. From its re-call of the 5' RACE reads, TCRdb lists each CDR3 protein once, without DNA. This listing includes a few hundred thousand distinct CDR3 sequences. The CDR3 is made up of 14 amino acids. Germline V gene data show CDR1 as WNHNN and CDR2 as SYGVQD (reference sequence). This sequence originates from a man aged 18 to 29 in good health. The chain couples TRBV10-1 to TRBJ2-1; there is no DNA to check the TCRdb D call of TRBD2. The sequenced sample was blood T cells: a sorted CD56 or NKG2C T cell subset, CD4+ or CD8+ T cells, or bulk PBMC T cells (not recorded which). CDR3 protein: CASSISPRAEEQFF.